This T cell receptor beta chain comes out of a study of molecular identifiers for immune sequencing clone quantification. The CDR3 contains 15 residues. Germline lookup yields CDR1 MDHEN and CDR2 SYDVKM. V was clipped by 7 bases and J by 2 bases, with 15 bases between them. Libraries of bulk TCR were made by previously described methods (with listed TCR primers). TCRdb processed the PCR reads anew with MiXCR; each CDR3 protein has one entry. The sample carries around 480,000 distinct CDR3 sequences, over 20% recorded once. Naive CD8 libraries were made from 20,000 to 1,000,000 sorted cells, and they used 10%, 30% or 50% RNA.

The TCR comes from a human donor in good health. Some libraries in this study had Jurkat cell RNA spiked in. The sample comprised naive CD8+ T cells from blood, with Jurkat cell RNA spiked in. The subset was: FACS-sorted CD8+CD4-CCR7+CD45RA+ naive T cells. This rearrangement joins TRBV28 to TRBJ2-1; D may be TRBD2 (5 bases). The CDR3 DNA follows: TGTGCCAGCACTATACGACCAGCGGCCTACAATGAGCAGTTCTTC. This codes for CASTIRPAAYNEQFF.